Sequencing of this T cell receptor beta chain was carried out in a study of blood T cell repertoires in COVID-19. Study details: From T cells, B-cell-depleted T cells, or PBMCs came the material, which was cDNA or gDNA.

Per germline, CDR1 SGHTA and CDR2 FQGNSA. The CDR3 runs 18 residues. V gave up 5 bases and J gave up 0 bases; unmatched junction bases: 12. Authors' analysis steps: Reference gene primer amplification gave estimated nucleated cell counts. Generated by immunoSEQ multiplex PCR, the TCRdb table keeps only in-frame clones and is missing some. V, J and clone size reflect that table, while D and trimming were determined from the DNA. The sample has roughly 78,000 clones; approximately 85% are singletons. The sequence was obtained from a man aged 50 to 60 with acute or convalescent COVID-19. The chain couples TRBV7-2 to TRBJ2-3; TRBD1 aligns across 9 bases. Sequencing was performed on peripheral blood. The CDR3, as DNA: TGTGCCAGCAGCCTAGTCCCGGGACAGGGATTGAGCACAGATACGCAGTATTTT. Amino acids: CASSLVPGQGLSTDTQYF.